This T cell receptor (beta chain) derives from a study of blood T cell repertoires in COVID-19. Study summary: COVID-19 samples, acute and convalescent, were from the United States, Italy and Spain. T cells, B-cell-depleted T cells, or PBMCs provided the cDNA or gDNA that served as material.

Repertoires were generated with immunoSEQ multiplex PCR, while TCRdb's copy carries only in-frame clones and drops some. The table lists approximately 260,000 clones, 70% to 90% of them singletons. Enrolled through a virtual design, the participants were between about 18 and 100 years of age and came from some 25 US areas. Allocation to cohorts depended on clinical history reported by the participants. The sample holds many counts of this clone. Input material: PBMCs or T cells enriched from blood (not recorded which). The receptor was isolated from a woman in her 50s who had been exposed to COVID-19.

CDR3 sequence reads: CASSYSNLAGGLQDTQYF. The CDR3 region has the DNA TGTGCCAGCAGTTACTCGAATCTAGCGGGGGGGCTACAAGATACGCAGTATTTT. The chain employs TRBV6-2 or TRBV6-3 and TRBJ2-3; TRBD2 aligns across 12 bases. Germline lookup yields CDR1 MNHEY and CDR2 SVGEGT. The V segment lost 0 bases and the J segment 5 bases; nucleotides outside the gene matches: 9. The CDR3 runs 18 residues.